The 27 T cell receptor beta chains below were found in one sample sequenced in a study of blood T cell repertoires in COVID-19. Assay: immunoSEQ multiplex PCR; the TCRdb copy retains only in-frame clones and omits some. The table has some 520,000 clones, approximately 92% seen once. The sample comprised peripheral blood. These receptors were obtained from a young man with COVID-19, enrolled during active disease.

V is TRBV14 and J is TRBJ2-1, with 8 bases aligning to TRBD2. J gave up 2 bases and V 2 bases, and 5 bases lay outside the gene matches. This CDR3 contains 16 residues. Germline assignment: CDR1 SGHDN and CDR2 FVKESK. The CDR3 sequence is CASSQPWRGAYNEQFF. The CDR3 DNA is TGTGCCAGCAGCCAACCCTGGCGGGGGGCCTACAATGAGCAGTTCTTC.

The V gene is TRBV18, the J gene TRBJ2-1; D is perhaps TRBD2 (5 bases). CDR3 size: 16 residues. The germline V gene has CDR1 KGHSH and CDR2 LQKENI. The germline V and J ends were trimmed by 3 bases and 0 bases, with 12 bases remaining between them. The CDR3 DNA is TGTGCCAGCTCACCTTTGTCTAGCCCCTCCTACAATGAGCAGTTCTTC. Its protein product is CASSPLSSPSYNEQFF. Combining the CDR3 with reference TRBV18 and TRBJ2-1 gives the whole variable domain NAGVMQNPRHLVRRRGQEARLRCSPMKGHSHVYWYRQLPEEGLKFMVYLQKENIIDESGMPKERFSAEFPKEGPSILRIQQVVRGDSAAYFCASSPLSSPSYNEQFFGPGTRLTVL.

The gene calls are TRBV9 and TRBJ2-1, with 9 bases fitting TRBD2. The CDR3 runs to 16 residues. The junction had 7 bases not matched to a gene; V was cut back by 3 bases and J by 3 bases. Looked up from germline, CDR1 is SGDLS and CDR2 is YYNGEE. The CDR3, as DNA: TGTGCCAGCAGCGGAACTTATAGCGGGGGCTACAATGAGCAGTTCTTC. This encodes CASSGTYSGGYNEQFF. Drawing the rest from reference TRBV9 and TRBJ2-1, the complete variable domain is DSGVTQTPKHLITATGQRVTLRCSPRSGDLSVYWYQQSLDQGLQFLIQYYNGEERAKGNILERFSAQQFPDLHSELNLSSLELGDSALYFCASSGTYSGGYNEQFFGPGTRLTVL.

The rearrangement uses TRBV12-5 and TRBJ2-7, with 12 bases aligning to TRBD2. V trimming: 5 bases; J trimming: 5 bases; junction bases outside the gene matches: 16. The CDR3 sequence is 18 residues long. The V gene's germline CDR1 is LGHNT and CDR2 FRNRAP. CDR3 coding DNA: TGTGCTAGTGGTGGTGGCACACTACTAGCGGGAGGTCGTGACGAGCAGTACTTC. Translation gives CASGGGTLLAGGRDEQYF.

The rearrangement uses TRBV29-1 and TRBJ2-1; 13 nucleotides match TRBD2. V was pared by 3 bases and J by 1 base, with 6 bases of the junction left unmatched. Germline loops: CDR1 SQVTM, CDR2 ANQGSEA. The CDR3 runs to 17 residues. In DNA, the CDR3 is TGCAGCGTTGATTCTACTAGCGGGGGGGCGTCCTACAATGAGCAGTTCTTC. Protein sequence: CSVDSTSGGASYNEQFF.

This chain joins TRBV30 and TRBJ2-7, with D perhaps matching TRBD1 (6 bases). The CDR3 is 13 residues long. V was cut by 4 bases and J by 6 bases, with 16 bases left in between. The germline gives CDR1 GTSNPN, CDR2 SVGIG (reference sequence). The CDR3: CAWTAGWGLEQYF. The CDR3 DNA reads as TGTGCCTGGACGGCTGGCTGGGGGCTCGAGCAGTACTTC.

The V call is TRBV2, the J call TRBJ2-1, with TRBD2 matching over 14 bases. In germline, CDR1 is SNHLY, CDR2 FYNNEI. The CDR3 extends over 15 amino acids. With V trimmed by 8 bases and J by 5 bases, 5 bases remained unmatched. The CDR3 DNA reads TGTGCCAGCGGCAGACTAGCGGGAGGGAACAATGAGCAGTTCTTC. Residues: CASGRLAGGNNEQFF.

V is TRBV5-1 and J is TRBJ1-1, with a tentative D call TRBD1 (6 bases). Germline V lookup: CDR1 SGHRS, CDR2 YFSETQ. This CDR3 spans 15 amino acids. The germline V and J ends were trimmed by 2 bases and 3 bases, with 14 bases remaining between them. CDR3 region: CASSLQQGAYTEAFF. CDR3 coding DNA: TGCGCCAGCAGCTTACAACAGGGTGCGTACACTGAAGCTTTCTTT.

The chain uses TRBV4-2 and TRBJ2-7; D unresolved. There are 13 residues in the CDR3. CDR1 and CDR2 (germline): LGHNA, YNFKEQ. The V gene lost 1 base and the J gene lost 6 bases, with 10 bases spanning the gap. The CDR3 here is CASSQGAVAEQYF. The CDR3 DNA is TGTGCCAGCAGCCAAGGGGCAGTGGCCGAGCAGTACTTC.

V and J are TRBV19 and TRBJ2-7; possible D gene TRBD2, 6 bases. Trimming cost V 1 base and J 6 bases, with 10 bases left between them. CDR1 is LNHDA and CDR2 is SQIVND in the germline V gene (reference sequence). The CDR3 is 13 residues long. DNA for the CDR3: TGTGCCAGTAGTATAGCAGGAGGGGTCGAGCAGTACTTC. Protein sequence: CASSIAGGVEQYF.

In its sample, this clone was seen once. V and J are TRBV27 and TRBJ2-1; D might be TRBD1 (6 bases). This CDR3 region has 14 residues. V lost 9 bases to trimming and J lost 0 bases, with 12 bases between them. From germline, CDR1 is MNHEY and CDR2 SMNVEV (reference sequence). This CDR3 is CASGDNLSYNEQFF. The CDR3 nucleotides are TGTGCCAGTGGGGACAACCTCTCCTACAATGAGCAGTTCTTC.

The chain has TRBV5-1 and TRBJ2-7; 7 bases are a match to TRBD2. Germline lookup yields CDR1 SGHRS and CDR2 YFSETQ. The CDR3 runs to 14 residues. Germline trimming cut 1 base from V and 4 bases from J; bases unmatched to any gene: 5. In nucleotides, the CDR3 is TGCGCCAGCAGCTTGTTGGGCGGGAGTTACGAGCAGTACTTC. Encoded protein: CASSLLGGSYEQYF.

The gene calls are TRBV6-6 and TRBJ1-2; 9 nucleotides align to TRBD1. CDR3 length equals 16 residues. CDR1 and CDR2 (germline): MNHNY, SVGAGI (reference sequence). J gave up 3 bases and V 6 bases, and 11 bases lay outside the gene matches. This chain's CDR3 is CASSPTTGQGYYGYTF. The CDR3, as DNA: TGTGCCAGCAGCCCCACCACGGGACAGGGTTACTATGGCTACACCTTC.

This chain connects TRBV27 to TRBJ2-5, with 7 bases fitting TRBD1. V lost 5 bases to trimming and J lost 2 bases; unmatched junction nucleotides: 8. The CDR3 loop spans 15 amino acids. Germline CDR1 and CDR2: MNHEY and SMNVEV (reference sequence). This chain's CDR3 is CASSTWAGGQETQYF. The CDR3 coding sequence is TGTGCCAGCAGTACCTGGGCAGGGGGTCAAGAGACCCAGTACTTC.

The J gene is TRBJ1-1, the V gene TRBV5-1; D might be TRBD1 (5 bases). The CDR3 totals 13 residues. CDR1 is SGHRS, CDR2 YFSETQ, per germline. V lost 6 bases to trimming and J lost 1 base, with 10 bases between them. As DNA, the CDR3 is TGCGCCAGCAACCCCGACAGGAACACTGAAGCTTTCTTT. Amino acids: CASNPDRNTEAFF.

Here the CDR3 reads CATRPGGTEAFF. The CDR3 DNA reads TGTGCCACCCGGCCTGGAGGCACTGAAGCTTTCTTT. The genes are TRBV19 and TRBJ1-1, with D uncertain. Germline V gene sequence: CDR1 LNHDA, CDR2 SQIVND (reference sequence). This CDR3 is built from 12 residues. The V gene lost 10 bases and the J gene lost 4 bases, with 13 bases spanning the gap.

The chain has TRBV7-9 and TRBJ2-1; a weak D match, TRBD2 (5 bases). Germline-derived CDR1 and CDR2 are SEHNR and FQNEAQ (reference sequence). The CDR3 spans 13 residues. Trimming shortened V by 10 bases and J by 4 bases, and 14 bases separated the two germline ends. CDR3 residues: CATDSSRYNEQFF. CDR3 nucleotides: TGTGCCACCGACTCTAGCAGATACAATGAGCAGTTCTTC.

This chain joins TRBV11-3 and TRBJ2-1, with 10 bases fitting TRBD1. The V segment lost 2 bases and the J segment 9 bases; nucleotides outside the gene matches: 10. This CDR3 spans 16 amino acids. Per the germline V gene, CDR1 is SGHNT and CDR2 is YENEEA. The CDR3 reads CASSLTPGQGSGEQFF. The CDR3 bases are TGTGCCAGCAGCTTAACTCCGGGACAGGGGAGTGGTGAGCAGTTCTTC. Drawing the rest from reference TRBV11-3 and TRBJ2-1, the complete variable domain is EAGVVQSPRYKIIEKKQPVAFWCNPISGHNTLYWYLQNLGQGPELLIRYENEEAVDDSQLPKDRFSAERLKGVDSTLKIQPAELGDSAVYLCASSLTPGQGSGEQFFGPGTRLTVL.

In its sample, this clone was seen once. The chain is built from TRBV7-8 and TRBJ2-5, with TRBD2 as a possible D gene (6 bases). The CDR3 runs to 16 residues. V was cut by 5 bases and J by 4 bases, with 20 bases left in between. The germline V gene has CDR1 SGHVS and CDR2 FQNEAQ. The CDR3 spells CASSTMLLASGETQYF. CDR3 in DNA: TGTGCCAGCAGCACTATGCTCCTAGCGAGTGGAGAGACCCAGTACTTC.

This chain connects TRBV5-4 to TRBJ1-2; possibly TRBD1 for D (6 bases). The germline V gene encodes CDR1 SGHNT and CDR2 YYREEE (reference sequence). Trimming pared 4 bases from V and 8 bases from J, leaving 21 bases between. The CDR3 extends over 15 amino acids. The CDR3 bases are TGTGCCAGCAGCCTGGTCCGGGGCCAGGGGAAGGGCTACACCTTC. Protein sequence: CASSLVRGQGKGYTF.

The rearrangement joins TRBV14 to TRBJ2-1; D unresolved. This CDR3 contains 13 residues. Per the germline V gene, CDR1 is SGHDN and CDR2 is FVKESK. V was pared by 2 bases and J by 7 bases, with 9 bases between. In DNA, the CDR3 is TGTGCCAGCAGCCAACAAGCCGGGAATGAGCAGTTCTTC. Protein product: CASSQQAGNEQFF.

This clone was counted a single time. The rearrangement uses TRBV5-1 and TRBJ2-3; no clear D gene. V dropped 4 bases and J dropped 5 bases, with 11 bases sitting between them. The germline V gene encodes CDR1 SGHRS and CDR2 YFSETQ. The CDR3 sequence is 13 residues long. CDR3 amino acids: CASSLRLEDTQYF. In DNA form, the CDR3 reads TGCGCCAGCAGCCTTCGACTTGAAGATACGCAGTATTTT.

The J gene is TRBJ2-7, the V gene TRBV6-5, with 7 nucleotides matching TRBD1. CDR3 length: 14 residues. Looked up from germline, CDR1 is MNHEY and CDR2 is SVGAGI. The trim removed 0 bases at V and 3 bases at J, leaving 2 bases unmatched. CDR3 in amino acids: CASSYSGTDYEQYF. CDR3 coding DNA: TGTGCCAGCAGTTACTCTGGGACAGACTACGAGCAGTACTTC.

CDR3 loop: CASSMGTGGTDTQYF. The CDR3 DNA is TGCGCCAGCAGCATGGGGACAGGGGGCACAGATACGCAGTATTTT. This chain connects TRBV5-1 to TRBJ2-3; 10 bases align to TRBD1. The CDR3 sequence is 15 residues long. The trim removed 4 bases at V and 1 base at J, leaving 3 bases unmatched. Germline V gene lookup returns CDR1 SGHRS and CDR2 YFSETQ.

The chain's CDR3 is CASSLASGGAYEQFF. The CDR3 DNA sequence: TGTGCCAGCAGCTTAGCTAGCGGGGGGGCCTATGAGCAGTTCTTC. V and J are TRBV7-9 and TRBJ2-1; TRBD2 matches at 11 bases. Germline lookup yields CDR1 SEHNR and CDR2 FQNEAQ (reference sequence). With 0 bases clipped from V and 8 bases from J, the junction kept 3 bases outside the gene matches. The CDR3 totals 15 residues.

The chain couples TRBV6-5 to TRBJ2-2; the match to TRBD2 covers 8 bases. The CDR3 contains 15 residues. V lost 2 bases, J lost 7 bases, and 6 bases stayed unmatched. Looked up from germline, CDR1 is MNHEY and CDR2 is SVGAGI. The CDR3 reads CASSYRGGLSGELFF. Here the CDR3 DNA reads TGTGCCAGCAGTTACCGGGGGGGCTTGAGCGGGGAGCTGTTTTTT.

The chain employs TRBV30 and TRBJ2-1, with D perhaps TRBD2 (5 bases). The CDR3 has 12 residues. CDR1 and CDR2 (germline): GTSNPN, SVGIG (reference sequence). Trimming took off 0 bases at V and 10 bases at J, with 10 bases between the two ends. Here the CDR3 reads CAWSVFEREQFF. CDR3 bases: TGTGCCTGGAGTGTATTCGAGCGGGAGCAGTTCTTC.